Included here is one T cell receptor (beta chain) sequence, with context. Its antigen is not identified. In the PCR, 60 Vbeta and 13 Jbeta primers were used. The assay was immunoSEQ multiplex PCR, and TCRdb's table has in-frame clones only and misses some. The top ten hold about 4.1% of the sample, which has 140,000 to 150,000 clones, around 75% seen once. Germline V lookup: CDR1 MNHEY, CDR2 SMNVEV (reference sequence). The CDR3 totals 16 residues. J gave up 2 bases and V 8 bases, and 3 bases lay outside the gene matches. The entry originates in a study of cytomegalovirus exposure and HLA in healthy donors. Findings of the study overall: The authors considered a cluster of highly shared sequence variants likely to be a sequencing artifact. Within an earlier analysis, most TCR beta V segments proved productive either about 87% or about 30% of the time. Near-uniform donor sequencing depth was presumed by presence/absence analyses.

This chain joins TRBV27 and TRBJ2-2, with TRBD2 matching 15 bases. This receptor was obtained from a man in his 60s in good health and CMV-seronegative. Material for sequencing was PBMCs. The CDR3 nucleotides read TGTGCCAGCCAGGGACTAGCGGGAGGTAACACCGGGGAGCTGTTTTTT. Translated, it gives CASQGLAGGNTGELFF.